Below, 8 T cell receptor beta chains from the same sample are listed, as sequenced in a study of T-cell memory formation after mild COVID-19. TCRdb re-called the 5' RACE reads through MiXCR, storing one row per CDR3 protein. There are about 340,000 distinct CDR3 sequences in the sample; over 10% occur only once, and 20% to 25% lies in the top ten. Sequencing input: PBMCs or a T cell subset sorted from them (not recorded which). The receptors were sampled from a man aged 18 to 35 who had mild COVID-19 (a few samples of this study predate the infection). Cell type and time point are not known.

This clonotype was recorded at least ten times. The V gene is TRBV20-1, the J gene TRBJ2-5; the match to TRBD2 covers 9 bases. Germline V lookup: CDR1 DFQATT, CDR2 SNEGSKA (reference sequence). The CDR3 is 15 residues long. V shed 2 bases, J shed 4 bases, and the junction held 8 bases outside the gene matches. CDR3 DNA sequence: TGCAGTGCTAGAACCCCCACAGCGGGGGGAGAGACCCAGTACTTC. It yields the protein CSARTPTAGGETQYF.

This clonotype was counted at least ten times. The CDR3 is CASSVLAGANNEQFF. The CDR3 DNA follows: TGTGCCAGCAGCGTACTAGCGGGGGCCAACAATGAGCAGTTCTTC. V usage is TRBV5-5 and J usage is TRBJ2-1; 11 positions agree with TRBD2. V lost 4 bases to trimming and J lost 5 bases; unmatched junction nucleotides: 5. The CDR3 length is 15 residues. CDR1 is SGHKS, CDR2 YYEKEE, per germline (reference sequence).

About this clonotype: A junction end diverges from the germline sequence, so it may reflect a read error. V is TRBV7-2 and J is TRBJ1-6; 8 nucleotides agree with TRBD1. The germline gives CDR1 SGHTA, CDR2 FQGNSA. This CDR3 region has 13 residues. For the CDR3, the DNA is TGTGCCAGCAGCTTCGCCGAGAGGGACAGGCGCCGCTTT. Residues: CASSFAERDRRRF.

The chain employs TRBV12-3 or TRBV12-4 and TRBJ2-7; D gene unclear. The CDR3 has 13 residues. V shed 2 bases and J shed 3 bases, with 8 bases lying between them. The CDR3 loop reads CASSLKNGYEQYV. CDR3 nucleotide sequence: TGTGCCAGCAGTTTAAAGAACGGCTACGAGCAGTACGTC.

The rearrangement links TRBV29-1 to TRBJ2-5; a weak D match, TRBD2 (5 bases). CDR3 length: 15 amino acids. Germline assignment: CDR1 SQVTM and CDR2 ANQGSEA. V was shortened by 0 bases and J by 7 bases, with 18 bases between the two germline ends. Written as DNA, the CDR3 is TGCAGCGTTGAAGATAGGGCGGGCCTCGGGTGGACCCAGTACTTC. Translation: CSVEDRAGLGWTQYF. The variable domain in full, completed from reference TRBV29-1 and TRBJ2-5, reads SAVISQKPSRDICQRGTSLTIQCQVDSQVTMMFWYRQQPGQSLTLIATANQGSEATYESGFVIDKFPISRPNLTFSTLTVSNMSPEDSSIYLCSVEDRAGLGWTQYFGPGTRLLVL.

A few counts support this clonotype. V is TRBV7-2 and J is TRBJ2-6; D gene uncertain. V was shortened by 3 bases and J by 0 bases, with 6 bases between the two germline ends. The CDR3 is made up of 15 amino acids. Germline V gives CDR1 SGHTA, CDR2 FQGNSA. The CDR3 reads CASSFSFSGANVLTF. The DNA for the CDR3 is TGTGCCAGCAGCTTCAGTTTCTCTGGGGCCAACGTCCTGACTTTC.

This clonotype has a handful of counts. The J gene is TRBJ2-3, the V gene TRBV12-3 or TRBV12-4; TRBD2 matches 16 bases. The CDR3 has 16 residues. The J segment lost 4 bases and the V segment lost 4 bases, leaving 2 bases of the junction unmatched. The CDR3 loop reads CASSSGTSGGADTQYF. DNA of the CDR3: TGTGCCAGCAGTTCCGGGACTAGCGGGGGGGCAGATACGCAGTATTTT.

This clonotype has at least ten counts. The rearrangement joins TRBV5-1 to TRBJ2-1, with TRBD1 matching 9 bases. Germline lookup yields CDR1 SGHRS and CDR2 YFSETQ. Germline trimming cut 5 bases from V and 8 bases from J; bases unmatched to any gene: 8. The CDR3 is 14 amino acids. CDR3 protein: CASRLRDRDHEQFF. CDR3 DNA sequence: TGCGCCAGCAGGCTCCGGGACAGGGACCATGAGCAGTTCTTC. Full variable domain (missing parts from reference TRBV5-1 and TRBJ2-1): KAGVTQTPRYLIKTRGQQVTLSCSPISGHRSVSWYQQTPGQGLQFLFEYFSETQRNKGNFPGRFSGRQFSNSRSEMNVSTLELGDSALYLCASRLRDRDHEQFFGPGTRLTVL.